This T cell receptor beta chain was identified in a study of CD8 T cell repertoires and HIV-1 epitope variants. Whole-study context: Controls were a CMV, EBV and flu pool, Ebola AY9, and no peptide. T cells were cultured for less than 13 days with cytokines added on days 3 and 7. Enriched T cells were co-cultured with equal autologous T cell-negative cells.

CDR1 is SGDLS and CDR2 is YYNGEE in the germline V gene. The CDR3 covers 16 residues. With 4 bases clipped from V and 2 bases from J, the junction kept 12 bases outside the gene matches. Survey-depth immunoSEQ sequencing covered TCR beta CDR3 regions. Sequencing used immunoSEQ multiplex PCR; TCRdb keeps in-frame clones, though not all of them. The repertoire holds 4,500 to 5,500 clones, with 55% to 80% as singletons. A word on this clone: Its antigen remains unidentified.

The sequenced sample consisted of cultured CD8+ T cells derived from PBMCs. The chain joins TRBV9 to TRBJ2-7, with TRBD2 identical over 7 bases. This sequence was found in a male donor with HIV. Here the CDR3 reads CASSPSSGRGAYEQYF. The CDR3 DNA sequence: TGTGCCAGCAGCCCTTCTAGCGGCCGAGGAGCCTACGAGCAGTACTTC.